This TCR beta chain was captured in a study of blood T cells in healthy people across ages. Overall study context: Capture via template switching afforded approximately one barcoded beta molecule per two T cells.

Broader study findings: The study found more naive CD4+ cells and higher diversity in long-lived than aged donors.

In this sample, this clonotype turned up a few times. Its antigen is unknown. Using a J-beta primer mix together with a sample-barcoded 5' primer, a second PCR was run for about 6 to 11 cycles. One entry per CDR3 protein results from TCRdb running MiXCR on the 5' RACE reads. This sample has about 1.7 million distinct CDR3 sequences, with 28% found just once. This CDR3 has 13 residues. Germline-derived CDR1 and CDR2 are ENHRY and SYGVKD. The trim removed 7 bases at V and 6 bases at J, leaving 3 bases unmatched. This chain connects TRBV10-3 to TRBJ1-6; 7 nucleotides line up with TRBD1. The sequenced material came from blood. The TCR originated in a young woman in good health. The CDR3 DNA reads TGTGCCATCAAGGGGGCCACTAATTCACCCCTCCACTTT. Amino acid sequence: CAIKGATNSPLHF.